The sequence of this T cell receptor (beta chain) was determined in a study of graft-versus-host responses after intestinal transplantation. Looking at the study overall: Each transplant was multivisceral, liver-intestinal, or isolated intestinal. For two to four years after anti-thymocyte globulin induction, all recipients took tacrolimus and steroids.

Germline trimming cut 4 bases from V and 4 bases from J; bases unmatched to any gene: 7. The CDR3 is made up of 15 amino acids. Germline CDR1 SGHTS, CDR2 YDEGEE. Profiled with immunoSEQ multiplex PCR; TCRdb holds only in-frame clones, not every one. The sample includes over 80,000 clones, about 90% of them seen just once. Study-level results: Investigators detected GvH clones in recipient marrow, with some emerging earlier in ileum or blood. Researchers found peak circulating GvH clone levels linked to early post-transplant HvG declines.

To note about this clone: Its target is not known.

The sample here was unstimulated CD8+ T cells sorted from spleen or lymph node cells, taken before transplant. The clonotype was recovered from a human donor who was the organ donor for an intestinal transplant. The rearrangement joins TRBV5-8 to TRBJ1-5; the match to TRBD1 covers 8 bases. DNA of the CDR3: TGTGCCAGCAGCATGAGACAGGGGACGAATCAGCCCCAGCATTTT. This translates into CASSMRQGTNQPQHF. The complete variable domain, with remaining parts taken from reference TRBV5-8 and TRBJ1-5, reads EAGVTQSPTHLIKTRGQQATLRCSPISGHTSVYWYQQALGLGLQFLLWYDEGEERNRGNFPPRFSGRQFPNYSSELNVNALELEDSALYLCASSMRQGTNQPQHFGDGTRLSIL.